This T cell receptor (beta chain) was sequenced during a study of T cell repertoires in cytomegalovirus infection (dated by TCRdb to about 2019). Notes on the research overall: Peptide stimulations targeted recently identified HLA-C-restricted CMV epitopes, whose presentation resists viral immunomodulation, together with well-studied HLA-B-restricted epitopes. Because public TCR beta signatures pointed to carriage of CMV infection together with the matching HLA type, the HLA type of each donor mattered for the analysis. Summary of the overall study and its limitations: In both this cohort and an independent cohort of approximately 350 donors, the cumulative frequency of public TCR beta family members distinguished carriers of CMV infection plus the relevant HLA type. The ex vivo response was dominated by HLA-C-restricted CMV-specific TCR beta clonotypes, and the single most frequent clonotype in two of eight donors was supplied by these HLA-C-restricted clonotypes.

For CDR1 and CDR2, the germline V gene lists SNHLY and FYNNEI. From the cysteine up to the phenylalanine, the CDR3 has a length of 12 residues. Of the read, only the CDR3 DNA is kept; its 36 bases are in frame from base 1. V is pared back by 10 bases and J by 3 bases, with 12 bases lying between the germline termini. This clonotype came up a few times. The clone's antigen remains unknown. No clone much larger than this one lies a single base away; base qualities are absent. In light of the paper, this sample's treatment or condition label describes: in vitro stimulation with specific CMV peptide epitopes to enrich CMV-specific T cells. Instrument on record: Illumina HiSeq 1500. The public reads were quality trimmed at Q25 with fastp and then assembled into clones with MiXCR by TCRdb, keeping productive beta chains. Here each entry gathers all rows of one CDR3 protein and keeps the most common genes and DNA. The sample table shows more than 95,000 distinct CDR3 sequences, and 30% to 40% are seen once. Jointly, the top ten make up roughly 58% of the sample.

The sequence was collected from a human donor in good health (CMV status not recorded). Some clones in this sample may be carry-over from other donors' samples. The sample in question was CD8+ T cells from cultured PBMCs, obtained from culture after CMV antigen stimulation. The V and J segments used are TRBV2 and TRBJ1-2; no D gene is confidently identified. The nucleotide sequence reads as follows: TGTGCCAACCCGCGGGTCTACTATGGCTACACCTTC. Its translation is CANPRVYYGYTF.